The 18 T cell receptor beta chains reported below all come from one sample, sequenced in a study of cytotoxic CD8 clonotypes in ibrutinib-treated CLL (dated by TCRdb to the early 2020s). The library came from the immunoSEQ multiplex PCR assay. TCRdb obtained this table from immuneACCESS and retained in-frame rearrangements with V and J assigned. These tables miss some clones; where compared with another copy, unresolved V genes account for less than half of the shortfall, and the remainder is unexplained. This sample has about 200,000 clones in its table, and around 75% of those were observed once. The ten largest clones take up 5.5% to 6% of the sample. What the time point label conveys for this sample: about 11 months on ibrutinib. The sequencing here drew on PBMCs, taken after 12 months of ibrutinib treatment. The receptors were gathered from a human donor with chronic lymphocytic leukemia.

Points on this clone: Other DNA sequences in this specimen translate into the identical CDR3. The chain employs TRBV7-2 and TRBJ2-7, with 7 positions matching TRBD2. The length of the CDR3 is 14 residues. The germline gives CDR1 SGHTA, CDR2 FQGNSA. Germline trimming cut 2 bases from V and 4 bases from J; bases unmatched to any gene: 5. The CDR3 region is CASSLPPGGYEQYF. As DNA, the CDR3 is TGTGCCAGCAGCTTACCCCCGGGGGGTTACGAGCAGTACTTC.

This clone was found many times. J is TRBJ2-1 and V is TRBV12-5; D gene unclear. The length of the CDR3 is 15 residues. Trimming pared 1 base from V and 6 bases from J, leaving 13 bases between. Per the germline V gene, CDR1 is LGHNT and CDR2 is FRNRAP. CDR3 DNA sequence: TGTGCTAGTGGTTTGGGGTTAGGAGCAGGCAATGAGCAGTTCTTC. It is translated as CASGLGLGAGNEQFF.

The chain employs TRBV30 and TRBJ2-7; D perhaps matches TRBD2 (5 bases). CDR1 is GTSNPN, CDR2 SVGIG, per germline (reference sequence). V shed 2 bases and J shed 6 bases, with 14 bases lying between them. The length of the CDR3 is 13 residues. CDR3 coding DNA: TGTGCCTGGAGTAAGAGGGTATTGTCCGAGCAGTACTTC. This encodes CAWSKRVLSEQYF.

The genes are TRBV5-1 and TRBJ2-7; 8 bases are shared with TRBD1. CDR3 length: 13 residues. The germline gives CDR1 SGHRS, CDR2 YFSETQ. V trimming: 2 bases; J trimming: 2 bases; junction bases outside the gene matches: 0. In DNA, the CDR3 is TGCGCCAGCAGCTTACAGGGGGCCTACGAGCAGTACTTC. Translating gives CASSLQGAYEQYF.

The J gene is TRBJ1-1, the V gene TRBV5-1; D unclear. The CDR3 has 13 amino acids. Germline V gives CDR1 SGHRS, CDR2 YFSETQ. The V end was cut by 3 bases, the J end by 1 base, with 7 bases between. CDR3 sequence: CASSSQRNTEAFF. CDR3 bases: TGCGCCAGCAGCTCACAGAGGAACACTGAAGCTTTCTTT.

This chain joins TRBV6-1 and TRBJ2-2, with D uncertain. The CDR3 is 16 residues long. Germline loops: CDR1 MNHNS, CDR2 SASEGT. Trimming cost V 2 bases and J 4 bases, with 14 bases left between them. The CDR3 DNA sequence: TGTGCCAGCAGTGAAAGCCCCCTCGGCAGCACCGGGGAGCTGTTTTTT. Amino acids: CASSESPLGSTGELFF.

The chain employs TRBV7-6 and TRBJ2-1; the match to TRBD2 covers 10 bases. Trimming at V came to 2 bases and at J to 9 bases, leaving 10 bases not matched to a gene. CDR3 length equals 16 residues. Per germline, CDR1 SGHVS and CDR2 FNYEAQ. In DNA, the CDR3 is TGTGCCAGCAGCTTAAAGAGCGGGAGGGCCCCGGGTGAGCAGTTCTTC. Translating it yields CASSLKSGRAPGEQFF.

V is TRBV7-2 and J is TRBJ2-7, with a weak D call TRBD1 (6 bases). The length of the CDR3 is 14 residues. Trimming removed 5 bases at V and 4 bases at J, with 15 bases between. Germline V lookup: CDR1 SGHTA, CDR2 FQGNSA. CDR3 nucleotide sequence: TGTGCCAGCAGCCCTCGGACAGCTAGGTACGAGCAGTACTTC. It specifies CASSPRTARYEQYF.

The rearrangement joins TRBV6-5 to TRBJ1-3, with D maybe TRBD1 (5 bases). V lost 8 bases and J lost 0, with 11 bases in between. This CDR3 is 14 amino acids long. Germline values: CDR1 MNHEY, CDR2 SVGAGI. The CDR3 sequence is CASWGLSSGNTIYF. CDR3 in DNA: TGTGCCAGCTGGGGGTTAAGCTCTGGAAACACCATATATTTT.

In this sample, this clone turned up a few times. This chain joins TRBV6-1 and TRBJ2-1, with 9 bases lining up with TRBD1. V gave up 6 bases and J gave up 3 bases; unmatched junction bases: 6. There are 15 residues in the CDR3. Germline V gene lookup returns CDR1 MNHNS and CDR2 SASEGT. The CDR3 region has the DNA TGTGCCAGCAGGTCGGACAGGGGTTACTACAATGAGCAGTTCTTC. It specifies CASRSDRGYYNEQFF.

This chain connects TRBV5-6 to TRBJ1-1; 8 bases align to TRBD1. This CDR3 has 14 amino acids. Trimming removed 1 base from V and 6 bases from J; junction bases left unmatched: 5. From germline, CDR1 is SGHDT and CDR2 YYEEEE. The CDR3 DNA follows: TGTGCCAGCAGCTTGCAGGGGGCGGGCGCTGAAGCTTTCTTT. As protein: CASSLQGAGAEAFF.

This clone has a single count. The J gene is TRBJ2-1, the V gene TRBV6-5; D is ambiguous. The CDR3 has 14 residues. V lost 8 bases to trimming and J lost 6 bases, with 17 bases between them. Germline V gives CDR1 MNHEY, CDR2 SVGAGI. In DNA, the CDR3 is TGTGCCAGCCTTGGCCCCGGATCTCTCAATGAGCAGTTCTTC. This codes for CASLGPGSLNEQFF.

This CDR3 reads CASGGDIYNEQFF. The CDR3 nucleotides read TGTGCTAGTGGAGGGGACATATACAATGAGCAGTTCTTC. The chain has TRBV12-5 and TRBJ2-1, with D possibly TRBD1 on 6 matching bases. CDR3 length: 13 residues. The germline V gene has CDR1 LGHNT and CDR2 FRNRAP. V was pared by 6 bases and J by 4 bases, with 10 bases between.

This clone was recorded only once. The chain joins TRBV6-5 to TRBJ1-1, with 7 positions matching TRBD1. Germline V gene data show CDR1 as MNHEY and CDR2 as SVGAGI. Germline trimming cut 2 bases from V and 6 bases from J; bases unmatched to any gene: 6. This CDR3 region has 14 residues. The CDR3 loop is CASSYVRQGAEAFF. The DNA for the CDR3 is TGTGCCAGCAGTTACGTTAGGCAGGGGGCTGAAGCTTTCTTT.

This clone occurred once. A much larger clone sits a single nucleotide away, making a read error possible. V usage is TRBV5-3 and J usage is TRBJ1-2; 9 bases map to TRBD1. TRBV5-3 counts as an open reading frame of uncertain function. The CDR3 sequence is 14 residues long. In DNA form, the CDR3 reads TGTGCCAGCAGCTTGGACAGGGGTGTCGGTGGCTGCACCTTC. It is translated as CASSLDRGVGGCTF.

About this clone: Different DNA sequences within this sample yield the same CDR3. The chain employs TRBV7-3 and TRBJ1-1, with D possibly TRBD1 on 6 matching bases. The CDR3 is 13 residues long. Germline V gene data show CDR1 as SGHTA and CDR2 as FQGTGA. Trimming took off 5 bases at V and 1 base at J, with 8 bases between the two ends. The CDR3 reads CASSLTGNTEAFF. CDR3 nucleotide sequence: TGTGCCAGCAGCCTGACAGGGAACACTGAAGCTTTCTTT.

The J gene is TRBJ2-7, the V gene TRBV27; the D gene could be TRBD1 or TRBD2 (6 bases each). Trimming took off 5 bases at V and 0 bases at J, with 29 bases between the two ends. This CDR3 is 20 amino acids long. Germline lookup yields CDR1 MNHEY and CDR2 SMNVEV (reference sequence). The CDR3 sequence: CASSHGGPGVWGPLSYEQYF. CDR3 sequence (DNA): TGTGCCAGCAGTCACGGGGGCCCTGGCGTGTGGGGGCCTCTCTCCTACGAGCAGTACTTC.

This sequence joins TRBV7-2 and TRBJ1-6, with D possibly being TRBD1 (6 bases). Trimming took off 1 base at V and 0 bases at J, with 13 bases between the two ends. CDR1 is SGHTA, CDR2 FQGNSA, per germline. The CDR3 length is 18 residues. CDR3 bases: TGTGCCAGCAGCTTAGAGGGACACCAGAGCTCCTATAATTCACCCCTCCACTTT. Its protein product is CASSLEGHQSSYNSPLHF.